The T cell receptor (beta chain) described here comes from a study of blood T cell repertoires in COVID-19. Study overall: Sites across the United States, Italy and Spain contributed samples from acute and convalescent COVID-19. Nucleic acid was either cDNA or gDNA, and it came from T cells, B-cell-depleted T cells, or PBMCs.

This clone was recorded once. V gave up 5 bases and J gave up 7 bases, with 15 bases separating them. CDR3 length equals 14 residues. The V gene's germline CDR1 is SEHNR and CDR2 FQNEAQ (reference sequence). Original methodology: Estimation of nucleated cell counts relied on the amplification of reference gene primers. The table came from immunoSEQ multiplex PCR; TCRdb's copy has only in-frame clones and leaves some out. V and J calls and clone size are those listed in that table; D and trimming were worked out from the DNA. The data contain some 100,000 clones, roughly 89% of them singletons. This sequence joins TRBV7-9 and TRBJ1-3; no clear D. The sequenced sample was peripheral blood. The TCR was taken from a man in his 70s with acute or convalescent COVID-19. The CDR3, as DNA: TGTGCCAGCAGCCCGCCCCCAGTCGGGAACACCATATATTTT. It translates to CASSPPPVGNTIYF.